The rows below give T cell receptor beta chains drawn from one sample of a study of shared clonotypes between healthy human individuals. Assay used: immunoSEQ multiplex PCR; TCRdb lists only in-frame clones, some missing. This sample has some 650,000 clones; 95% to 98% occur once, and the top ten carry 0.055% to 0.07%. Source material: naive CD4+ T cells sorted from blood. All receptors derive from a young woman in good health. CDR3s include the opening cysteine and the closing phenylalanine or tryptophan. D genes are given only for firm matches. Clone size is shown for a subset of rows, as once, few, many or a class of expanded clone.

d_call | j_call | clone_size | v_call | cdr3_nt | cdr3_aa
TRBD1 | TRBJ1-4 | . | TRBV28 | TGTGCCAGCAGTTTAGCGGGACAGGCGGGAGAAAAACTGTTTTTT | CASSLAGQAGEKLFF
TRBD2 | TRBJ2-2 | . | TRBV5-1 | TGCGCCAGCAGCTTGGTGGAAGCGGGGTACGTCGGGGAGCTGTTTTTT | CASSLVEAGYVGELFF
. | TRBJ2-3 | . | TRBV2 | TGTGCCAGCAGCTCACAGGGTAGTACAGATACGCAGTATTTT | CASSSQGSTDTQYF
TRBD2 | TRBJ2-7 | . | TRBV6-6 | TGTGCCAGCAGTTACTCGTCCTTAGCGGGAGGCTGGCAGTACTTC | CASSYSSLAGGWQYF
. | TRBJ1-2 | . | TRBV18 | TGTGCCAGCTCCCCTTTAGGAGAACTCAACTATGGCTACACCTTC | CASSPLGELNYGYTF
. | TRBJ1-2 | . | TRBV5-6 | TGTGCCAGCAGCTTTCCCGGGGTCGGCTACACCTTC | CASSFPGVGYTF
TRBD2 | TRBJ2-3 | . | TRBV19 | TGTGCCAGTAGTAAAACCCGGGAGGGCCTCCCCGTTTCGGATACGCAGTATTTT | CASSKTREGLPVSDTQYF
TRBD1 | TRBJ1-1 | . | TRBV28 | TGTGCCAGCAGCTTGGGACAGGGAGACGACACTGAAGCTTTCTTT | CASSLGQGDDTEAFF
TRBD2 | TRBJ2-5 | . | TRBV7-6 | TGTGCCAGCAGCCATAATCCCAACTTCTTACTAGCGGGGGGAGAGACCCAGTACTTC | CASSHNPNFLLAGGETQYF
TRBD2 | TRBJ2-5 | . | TRBV5-1 | TGCGCCAGCAGCCCTCCAGTAACTAGCGGGAGAGAGACCCAGTACTTC | CASSPPVTSGRETQYF
TRBD1 | TRBJ2-7 | . | TRBV9 | TGTGCCAGCAGTAGACAGGGGAGTACCTACGAGCAGTACTTC | CASSRQGSTYEQYF
TRBD1 | TRBJ1-2 | . | TRBV19 | TGTGCCAGTAGTACTGGACAGGGAAACTATGGCTACACCTTC | CASSTGQGNYGYTF
TRBD2 | TRBJ2-3 | . | TRBV7-2 | TGTGCCAGCAGCTTACGTGGATCCGCACTAGCGGGCCCCAGGGATACGCAGTATTTT | CASSLRGSALAGPRDTQYF
TRBD1 | TRBJ2-1 | . | TRBV5-4 | TGTGCCAGCAGCGTACGAGGGACAGTTTCCTACAATGAGCAGTTCTTC | CASSVRGTVSYNEQFF
. | TRBJ1-2 | . | TRBV11-1 | TGTGCCAGCAGCTTGTGGGCTAACTATGGCTACACCTTC | CASSLWANYGYTF
TRBD2 | TRBJ2-4 | . | TRBV28 | TGTGCCAGCAGCCCCCCGGGGGGATCGAGGAACATTCAGTACTTC | CASSPPGGSRNIQYF
TRBD1 | TRBJ2-7 | . | TRBV5-1 | TGCGCCAGCAGCATCCAGGGGACAGGGGCCGGCGAGCAGTACTTC | CASSIQGTGAGEQYF
TRBD2 | TRBJ2-1 | . | TRBV27 | TGTGCCAGCAGTACCACTAGCGGGCCTAGGGTCAATGAGCAGTTCTTC | CASSTTSGPRVNEQFF
. | TRBJ1-5 | few | TRBV6-1 | TGTGCCAGCAGTGATCAGGCAGGCTTTGGGGCCCAGCATTTT | CASSDQAGFGAQHF
. | TRBJ2-3 | . | TRBV11-2 | TGTGCCAGCAGCTTACACCTAACTAGGAGAGTTACAGATACGCAGTATTTT | CASSLHLTRRVTDTQYF
TRBD2 | TRBJ2-5 | . | TRBV27 | TGTGCCAGCAGTAAGAGACTAGCCGGTGAGACCCAGTACTTC | CASSKRLAGETQYF
. | TRBJ2-3 | . | TRBV5-1 | TGCGCCAGCAGCACCTCTAACACAGATACGCAGTATTTT | CASSTSNTDTQYF
TRBD1 | TRBJ2-7 | . | TRBV5-1 | TGCGCCAGCAGAAAGCCGCCGACAGGGGGGTACGAGCAGTACTTC | CASRKPPTGGYEQYF
TRBD1 | TRBJ1-2 | . | TRBV29-1 | TGCAGCGTCCGGGACAGGGGGCTTGTCTATGGCTACACCTTC | CSVRDRGLVYGYTF
. | TRBJ1-2 | . | TRBV28 | TGTGCCAGCAGCGAAGCCCGGGACGCCCGGGGCTACACCTTC | CASSEARDARGYTF
. | TRBJ1-1 | . | TRBV7-3 | TGTGCCAGCAGCTTATTGGCCACCCCGAACACTGAAGCTTTCTTT | CASSLLATPNTEAFF
. | TRBJ2-2 | . | TRBV9 | TGTGCCAGCAGGGGGCCTACGAACACCGGGGAGCTGTTTTTT | CASRGPTNTGELFF
. | TRBJ2-2 | . | TRBV10-3 | TGTGCCATCAGTGATAGGGAAGGTAACACCGGGGAGCTGTTTTTT | CAISDREGNTGELFF
. | TRBJ2-3 | . | TRBV2 | TGTGCCAGCAGTGAGATGAGGGTCGGGGGTGATACGCAGTATTTT | CASSEMRVGGDTQYF
. | TRBJ1-1 | . | TRBV5-4 | TGTGCCAGCAGCCTCTCGACATGGAGGACTGAAGCTTTCTTT | CASSLSTWRTEAFF
. | TRBJ2-1 | . | TRBV5-6 | TGTGCCAGCACCTGGACGGGAGTCTACAATGAGCAGTTCTTC | CASTWTGVYNEQFF
. | TRBJ2-1 | . | TRBV11-2 | TGTGCCAGCAGCTATACTAGCAACAATGAGCAGTTCTTC | CASSYTSNNEQFF
TRBD2 | TRBJ2-5 | . | TRBV6-5 | TGTGCCAGCAGAACTAGCGGGGCGTACCAAGAGACCCAGTACTTC | CASRTSGAYQETQYF
. | TRBJ2-5 | . | TRBV7-9 | TGTGCCAGCAGCTTAGCTGGTGGACAAGAGACCCAGTACTTC | CASSLAGGQETQYF
. | TRBJ2-5 | . | TRBV5-4 | TGTGCCAGCAGCCCGGAGGGGGTCCGCGAGACCCAGTACTTC | CASSPEGVRETQYF
. | TRBJ2-2 | . | TRBV5-1 | TGCGCCAGCAGCTTGTCACTAGCAGACACCGGGGAGCTGTTTTTT | CASSLSLADTGELFF
. | TRBJ1-1 | . | TRBV5-1 | TGCGCCAGCAGCCCTCGAGTAAGGACTGAAGCTTTCTTT | CASSPRVRTEAFF
. | TRBJ2-7 | . | TRBV28 | TGTGCCAGCAGTCCAGCAGGGGGGGAATACGAGCAGTACTTC | CASSPAGGEYEQYF
. | TRBJ2-7 | . | TRBV5-1 | TGCGCCAGCAGCTTGATGGGGTCAGGGTCCTACGAGCAGTACTTC | CASSLMGSGSYEQYF
. | TRBJ1-2 | . | TRBV28 | TGTGCCAGCAGTTTACAGGTCGATGGCTACACCTTC | CASSLQVDGYTF
. | TRBJ2-7 | . | TRBV11-2 | TGTGCCAGCAGCTCCCAGGGGTACGAGCAGTACTTC | CASSSQGYEQYF
. | TRBJ2-7 | . | TRBV7-2 | TGTGCCAGCAGCCCCCAAGGGGGTTCCTACGAGCAGTACTTC | CASSPQGGSYEQYF
TRBD2 | TRBJ2-7 | . | TRBV10-1 | TGCGCCAGCGGAGCTAGCGGGAGTTACGAGCAGTACTTC | CASGASGSYEQYF
TRBD1 | TRBJ1-2 | . | TRBV7-9 | TGTGCCAGCAGCGATGGACAGGGCTATGGCTACACCTTC | CASSDGQGYGYTF
. | TRBJ2-6 | . | TRBV27 | TGTGCCAGCAGTTTCGGCAGGGGCGGTGAAGGGGCCAACGTCCTGACTTTC | CASSFGRGGEGANVLTF
. | TRBJ2-3 | . | TRBV7-9 | TGTGCCAGCAGCCCCAGAGTGGCAGATACGCAGTATTTT | CASSPRVADTQYF
. | TRBJ2-7 | . | TRBV10-3 | TGTGCCATCAACGCCGGGACTGGCAGCTCCTACGAGCAGTACTTC | CAINAGTGSSYEQYF
TRBD1 | TRBJ2-2 | . | TRBV19 | TGTGCCAGTCATCGGACCGACAGGGACACCGGGGAGCTGTTTTTT | CASHRTDRDTGELFF
. | TRBJ2-5 | . | TRBV10-3 | TGTGCCACCCGGGGGACCGACCAAGAGACCCAGTACTTC | CATRGTDQETQYF
TRBD1 | TRBJ1-1 | . | TRBV7-2 | TGTGCCAGCAGCCCAAGACCCGGGACAGGGGTTGAGAACACTGAAGCTTTCTTT | CASSPRPGTGVENTEAFF
. | TRBJ1-2 | . | TRBV5-1 | TGCGCCAGCAGCAGCTGGACAGAGGCGAACTATGGCTACACCTTC | CASSSWTEANYGYTF
. | TRBJ1-5 | . | TRBV4-1 | TGCGCCAGCAGCCACCCCGACAGAGGAGATCAGCCCCAGCATTTT | CASSHPDRGDQPQHF
TRBD1 | TRBJ1-1 | . | TRBV7-9 | TGTGCCAGCAGCCGTGGGACAGATAACACTGAAGCTTTCTTT | CASSRGTDNTEAFF
TRBD1 | TRBJ1-1 | . | TRBV5-1 | TGCGCCAGCAGCCGTGAGGACAGGAGATTTGAAGCTTTCTTT | CASSREDRRFEAFF